These 29 T cell receptor beta chains share one sample of origin, sequenced in a study of blood T cell repertoires in COVID-19. TCRdb's copy holds only in-frame clones and misses some; the assay was immunoSEQ multiplex PCR. The data hold 55,000 to 75,000 clones, with more than 75% observed a single time. The sequencing input was peripheral blood. These receptors originate from a man in his fifties or sixties with acute or convalescent COVID-19.

This chain uses TRBV2 with TRBJ2-7; possible D gene TRBD1, 5 bases. The germline CDR1 and CDR2 sequences are SNHLY and FYNNEI. The CDR3 consists of 13 residues. V lost 11 bases to trimming and J lost 3 bases, with 17 bases between them. The CDR3 nucleotides read TGTGCCTCAAATGTAGGACAAAGCTACGAGCAGTACTTC. Translating gives CASNVGQSYEQYF.

This chain joins TRBV7-2 and TRBJ1-3; perhaps TRBD1 as D (5 bases). Germline CDR1 and CDR2: SGHTA and FQGNSA. V gave up 2 bases and J gave up 2 bases, with 13 bases separating them. The CDR3 contains 16 residues. This CDR3 is CASSLRDSQAGNTIYF. As DNA, the CDR3 is TGTGCCAGCAGCTTACGGGACTCACAGGCTGGAAACACCATATATTTT.

The genes are TRBV12-5 and TRBJ1-1, with TRBD1 as a possible D gene (6 bases). The CDR3 contains 12 residues. CDR1 is LGHNT and CDR2 is FRNRAP in the germline V gene. V lost 1 base and J 7 bases, leaving 7 bases between the germline ends. This CDR3 is CASGLGRGEAFF. CDR3 nucleotide sequence: TGTGCTAGTGGTTTGGGCAGGGGTGAAGCTTTCTTT.

This clone showed up just once. The CDR3 protein is CASSRGPSGSYNEQFF. CDR3 coding DNA: TGTGCCAGCTCACGGGGCCCTAGCGGATCCTACAATGAGCAGTTCTTC. The gene calls are TRBV18 and TRBJ2-1; TRBD2 matches 7 bases. V lost 4 bases, J lost 1 base, and 7 bases stayed unmatched. CDR1 is KGHSH, CDR2 LQKENI, per germline. The CDR3 has 16 residues.

This clone was counted only a few times. The sample contains more than one DNA sequence encoding this CDR3. V is TRBV2 and J is TRBJ1-5; 8 nucleotides agree with TRBD1. CDR3 length: 14 residues. The V gene end was trimmed by 8 bases and the J gene end by 6 bases; junction bases not matched to a gene: 9. Germline values: CDR1 SNHLY, CDR2 FYNNEI. CDR3: CASCGQGGIQPQHF. The CDR3 DNA reads as TGTGCCAGCTGTGGACAGGGAGGTATTCAGCCCCAGCATTTT. Looking up the rest from reference TRBV2 and TRBJ1-5 gives the full variable domain: EPEVTQTPSHQVTQMGQEVILRCVPISNHLYFYWYRQILGQKVEFLVSFYNNEISEKSEIFDDQFSVERPDGSNFTLKIRSTKLEDSAMYFCASCGQGGIQPQHFGDGTRLSIL.

As regards this clone: One end of the junction varies from germline; a read error may be responsible. The V gene is TRBV9, the J gene TRBJ1-3, with D unresolved. Germline V gene lookup returns CDR1 SGDLS and CDR2 YYNGEE. There are 14 residues in the CDR3. The chain's CDR3 is CATSREPSGNTIYF. The CDR3 DNA follows: TGTGCCACCAGCCGGGAACCTTCTGGAAACACCATATATTTT.

In its sample, this clone was seen a few times. The J gene is TRBJ2-2, the V gene TRBV11-1, with 9 bases aligning to TRBD1. The germline CDR1 and CDR2 sequences are SGHAT and FQDESV (reference sequence). The ends lost 3 bases at V and 1 base at J; junction bases unmatched: 0. The CDR3 runs 15 residues. The CDR3 loop is CASSLTGGNTGELFF. CDR3 nucleotides: TGTGCCAGCAGCTTGACAGGGGGGAACACCGGGGAGCTGTTTTTT.

The chain combines TRBV4-1 with TRBJ1-1; TRBD1 aligns across 7 bases. The junction had 7 bases not matched to a gene; V was cut back by 0 bases and J by 0 bases. The length of the CDR3 is 17 residues. Germline V CDR1 and CDR2: MGHRA, YSYEKL. DNA of the CDR3: TGCGCCAGCAGCCAAGACCCTCCGACAGGGCTGAACACTGAAGCTTTCTTT. Protein: CASSQDPPTGLNTEAFF.

The rearrangement links TRBV11-2 to TRBJ2-2; 8 positions match TRBD1. Looked up from germline, CDR1 is SGHAT and CDR2 is FQNNGV. Unmatched junction bases numbered 5, after V lost 5 bases and J lost 15 bases. CDR3 length: 11 residues. CDR3 amino acids: CASSLDRVMFF. In nucleotides, the CDR3 is TGTGCCAGCAGCCTGGACAGGGTGATGTTTTTT.

This chain links TRBV6-5 with TRBJ1-5, with 9 bases aligning to TRBD1. Per the germline V gene, CDR1 is MNHEY and CDR2 is SVGAGI. With 6 bases clipped from V and 6 bases from J, the junction kept 9 bases outside the gene matches. CDR3 length: 15 residues. The CDR3, as DNA: TGTGCCAGCAGGGTTACAGGGGGCACGCTTCAGCCCCAGCATTTT. It specifies CASRVTGGTLQPQHF.

About this clone: Given the absence of the conserved phenylalanine or tryptophan at the CDR3 end, a read error is likely. The DNA is left out, because the CDR3 cannot be placed on it with certainty; the CDR3 is given as TCRdb lists it. CDR3 in amino acids: CASSEVQGASVV. This sequence joins TRBV6-1 and TRBJ1-2; the tabulated D call, TRBD1, remains unverified against the DNA. Germline loops: CDR1 MNHNS, CDR2 SASEGT. The CDR3 numbers 12 amino acids, ends counted.

CDR3 amino acids: CASSFGATGGGDTQYF. DNA for the CDR3: TGTGCCAGCAGTTTCGGGGCGACGGGAGGGGGAGATACGCAGTATTTT. The chain carries TRBV27 and TRBJ2-3; 8 positions match TRBD2. The CDR3 is made up of 16 amino acids. Germline CDR1 reads MNHEY; CDR2 reads SMNVEV (reference sequence). V lost 3 bases to trimming and J lost 5 bases; unmatched junction nucleotides: 10.

The J gene is TRBJ2-6, the V gene TRBV30; D gene ambiguous. V was clipped by 1 base and J by 3 bases, with 7 bases between them. The germline CDR1 and CDR2 sequences are GTSNPN and SVGIG (reference sequence). CDR3 size: 14 residues. The CDR3, as DNA: TGTGCCTGGAGTGCATCGGTTGGGGCCAACGTCCTGACTTTC. This encodes CAWSASVGANVLTF.

This clone was seen only once. The genes are TRBV18 and TRBJ1-4; unclear D gene. Germline loops: CDR1 KGHSH, CDR2 LQKENI. The V gene lost 3 bases and the J gene lost 7 bases, with 12 bases spanning the gap. The CDR3 consists of 14 residues. CDR3 bases: TGTGCCAGCTCACCCGGGGATCGCGGTGAAAAACTGTTTTTT. Translating gives CASSPGDRGEKLFF. Supplemented by reference TRBV18 and TRBJ1-4, the full variable domain reads NAGVMQNPRHLVRRRGQEARLRCSPMKGHSHVYWYRQLPEEGLKFMVYLQKENIIDESGMPKERFSAEFPKEGPSILRIQQVVRGDSAAYFCASSPGDRGEKLFFGSGTQLSVL.

V usage is TRBV27 and J usage is TRBJ1-2; D is unclear. This CDR3 contains 17 residues. The V gene's germline CDR1 is MNHEY and CDR2 SMNVEV (reference sequence). Trimming removed 4 bases at V and 0 bases at J, with 18 bases between. CDR3: CASSSRVATTTNYGYTF. CDR3 nucleotides: TGTGCCAGCAGTTCCCGTGTAGCGACCACCACTAACTATGGCTACACCTTC.

V gene TRBV30 combines with J gene TRBJ1-6; D is possibly TRBD1 (6 bases). V gave up 4 bases and J gave up 3 bases, with 13 bases separating them. The CDR3 loop spans 15 amino acids. Germline V lookup: CDR1 GTSNPN, CDR2 SVGIG (reference sequence). CDR3 sequence (DNA): TGTGCCTGGACAACAGGGACACTCTATAATTCACCCCTCCACTTT. Residues: CAWTTGTLYNSPLHF.

This sequence joins TRBV5-1 and TRBJ2-1, with D maybe TRBD2 (7 bases). Germline V gene data show CDR1 as SGHRS and CDR2 as YFSETQ. With 10 bases removed from V and 3 bases from J, the gap between germline ends came to 17 bases. This CDR3 has 14 amino acids. CDR3 sequence reads: CASLEGGGYNEQFF. The CDR3 DNA follows: TGCGCCTCCCTTGAGGGGGGGGGCTACAATGAGCAGTTCTTC. Filled out from reference TRBV5-1 and TRBJ2-1, the complete variable domain reads KAGVTQTPRYLIKTRGQQVTLSCSPISGHRSVSWYQQTPGQGLQFLFEYFSETQRNKGNFPGRFSGRQFSNSRSEMNVSTLELGDSALYLCASLEGGGYNEQFFGPGTRLTVL.

This chain links TRBV30 with TRBJ2-2, with 8 bases identical to TRBD1. Trimming at V came to 3 bases and at J to 3 bases, leaving 6 bases not matched to a gene. The CDR3 is 15 amino acids. CDR1 is GTSNPN and CDR2 is SVGIG in the germline V gene (reference sequence). This CDR3 is CAWRNAGGYTGELFF. Here the CDR3 DNA reads TGTGCCTGGAGAAATGCAGGGGGCTACACCGGGGAGCTGTTTTTT.

On this clone: Germline is not matched at one junction end, which may reflect a read error. The CDR3, as DNA: TGCGCCAGCAGATTGGGACCGGGCTCTGGAAACACCATATATTTT. Its translation: CASRLGPGSGNTIYF. This sequence joins TRBV5-1 and TRBJ1-3, with TRBD1 as a possible D gene (5 bases). This CDR3 comprises 15 residues. Germline CDR1 and CDR2: SGHRS and YFSETQ.

This chain uses TRBV30 with TRBJ1-2; the match to TRBD1 covers 12 bases. V lost 2 bases and J lost 4; bases outside the gene matches: 8. Germline-derived CDR1 and CDR2 are GTSNPN and SVGIG (reference sequence). The CDR3 loop spans 16 amino acids. In nucleotides, the CDR3 is TGTGCCTGGAGTCCTTCCGGGACAGGGGGCATCTATGGCTACACCTTC. Translated, it gives CAWSPSGTGGIYGYTF.

This CDR3 reads CSVRPGGEQYF. The CDR3, as DNA: TGCAGTGTTCGGCCCGGGGGTGAGCAGTACTTC. V and J are TRBV20-1 and TRBJ2-7; TRBD2 might be the D (6 bases). Germline V gives CDR1 DFQATT, CDR2 SNEGSKA (reference sequence). V gave up 7 bases and J gave up 7 bases, with 14 bases separating them. This CDR3 comprises 11 residues.

The chain has TRBV27 and TRBJ1-1; 7 bases are shared with TRBD1. This CDR3 spans 16 amino acids. V was pared by 6 bases and J by 5 bases, with 15 bases of the junction left unmatched. The germline V gene has CDR1 MNHEY and CDR2 SMNVEV (reference sequence). CDR3 in DNA: TGTGCCAGCAGCCGAGAACACACAGGGGTAGGGACTGAAGCTTTCTTT. It is translated as CASSREHTGVGTEAFF.

V gene TRBV4-1 combines with J gene TRBJ1-2, with a possible D match to TRBD1 (6 bases). The CDR3 totals 16 residues. Trimming cost V 0 bases and J 4 bases, with 15 bases left between them. Germline CDR1 and CDR2: MGHRA and YSYEKL. The CDR3 nucleotides read TGCGCCAGCAGCCAAGAGTTGGGCAGGGGCGTCTATGGCTACACCTTC. Residues: CASSQELGRGVYGYTF.

V and J are TRBV30 and TRBJ2-7; D might be TRBD1 (5 bases). CDR1 is GTSNPN and CDR2 is SVGIG in the germline V gene (reference sequence). V was cut by 0 bases and J by 2 bases, with 17 bases left in between. This CDR3 spans 16 amino acids. Written as DNA, the CDR3 is TGTGCCTGGAGTGTAGTAAGGGGAAGCTTACCCTACGAGCAGTACTTC. Translated: CAWSVVRGSLPYEQYF.

CDR3 in DNA: TGTGCCTGGGATCCGGGAACTAACTATGGCTACACCTTC. Translation gives CAWDPGTNYGYTF. The chain combines TRBV30 with TRBJ1-2; D gene ambiguous. CDR3 length: 13 residues. Germline assignment: CDR1 GTSNPN and CDR2 SVGIG (reference sequence). V dropped 5 bases and J dropped 0 bases, with 10 bases sitting between them.

The gene calls are TRBV7-2 and TRBJ1-2; maybe TRBD1 (5 bases). The CDR3 is 15 amino acids. The V end was cut by 5 bases, the J end by 2 bases, with 15 bases between. The V gene's germline CDR1 is SGHTA and CDR2 FQGNSA. As DNA, the CDR3 is TGTGCCAGCAGCCTAAGGGCAGGGAACAACTATGGCTACACCTTC. Translating it yields CASSLRAGNNYGYTF.

The rearrangement uses TRBV7-2 and TRBJ2-5, with 11 bases lining up with TRBD1. From germline, CDR1 is SGHTA and CDR2 FQGNSA. The CDR3 spans 15 residues. The V segment lost 4 bases and the J segment 4 bases; nucleotides outside the gene matches: 5. The CDR3 sequence is CASSSDRGRTETQYF. CDR3 sequence (DNA): TGTGCCAGCAGCTCGGACAGGGGGCGCACAGAGACCCAGTACTTC.

The rearrangement links TRBV18 to TRBJ2-7; 7 positions match TRBD1. Germline CDR1 reads KGHSH; CDR2 reads LQKENI. Trimming cost V 2 bases and J 4 bases; bases outside gene matches: 2. This CDR3 comprises 13 residues. The CDR3 region is CASSPGTEYEQYF. The DNA for the CDR3 is TGTGCCAGCTCACCAGGGACAGAATACGAGCAGTACTTC.

This clone has a handful of counts. This chain joins TRBV2 and TRBJ2-2, with 11 bases matching TRBD2. CDR3 size: 14 residues. With V trimmed by 8 bases and J by 2 bases, 1 base remained unmatched. CDR1 is SNHLY and CDR2 is FYNNEI in the germline V gene. The CDR3, as DNA: TGTGCCAGCCTAGCGGGGGGTAACACCGGGGAGCTGTTTTTT. Encoded protein: CASLAGGNTGELFF.